Shown below are 22 T cell receptor beta chains from a single sample sequenced in a study of blood T cell repertoires in COVID-19. Measured with immunoSEQ multiplex PCR; TCRdb has only the in-frame clones, and not every one. The sample lists under 200,000 clones, 88% occurring once. Specimen: peripheral blood. The receptor source for this set is a man between 70 and 80 years old with active or convalescent COVID-19.

This chain links TRBV15 with TRBJ1-2, with 9 bases aligning to TRBD1. The V gene end was trimmed by 3 bases and the J gene end by 4 bases; junction bases not matched to a gene: 6. The CDR3 length is 15 residues. Germline V gives CDR1 LNHNV, CDR2 YYDKDF (reference sequence). The CDR3 bases are TGTGCCACCAGCAGTTATGGGACAGGGACCTATGGCTACACCTTC. Translating gives CATSSYGTGTYGYTF.

This chain uses TRBV5-5 with TRBJ2-5, with no clear D. This CDR3 is 13 amino acids long. Germline V gene data show CDR1 as SGHKS and CDR2 as YYEKEE (reference sequence). The ends were cut back, 0 bases at V and 5 bases at J, with 8 bases in the middle. The CDR3 DNA sequence: TGTGCCAGCAGCTTGGTTACGGAGGAGACCCAGTACTTC. This gives the protein CASSLVTEETQYF.

V gene TRBV28 combines with J gene TRBJ1-6; the match to TRBD1 covers 7 bases. After removal of 8 bases from V and 6 bases from J, the junction contained 1 base not matched to a gene. This CDR3 contains 12 residues. Germline V CDR1 and CDR2: MDHEN, SYDVKM. The DNA for the CDR3 is TGTGCCAGCCGGGACAGTAATTCACCCCTCCACTTT. Protein: CASRDSNSPLHF. Complete variable domain (other parts from reference TRBV28 and TRBJ1-6): DVKVTQSSRYLVKRTGEKVFLECVQDMDHENMFWYRQDPGLGLRLIYFSYDVKMKEKGDIPEGYSVSREKKERFSLILESASTNQTSMYLCASRDSNSPLHFGNGTRLTVT.

V and J are TRBV4-3 and TRBJ1-2; 10 bases align to TRBD1. CDR3 length equals 20 residues. The V segment lost 0 bases and the J segment 4 bases; nucleotides outside the gene matches: 17. Germline CDR1 and CDR2: LGHNA and YSLEER. The CDR3 is CASSQDALRSGTGAAYGYTF. CDR3 nucleotide sequence: TGCGCCAGCAGCCAAGATGCTCTTCGGTCCGGGACAGGGGCGGCCTATGGCTACACCTTC.

This rearrangement joins TRBV12-3 or TRBV12-4 to TRBJ2-7, with 8 bases aligning to TRBD1. The CDR3 runs to 13 residues. V shed 6 bases, J shed 1 base, and the junction held 2 bases outside the gene matches. The CDR3 region is CASSTGGSYEQYF. Here the CDR3 DNA reads TGTGCCAGCAGCACAGGGGGTTCCTACGAGCAGTACTTC.

V usage is TRBV6-2 or TRBV6-3 and J usage is TRBJ2-6, with 15 bases aligning to TRBD2. CDR3 length: 20 residues. The ends lost 6 bases at V and 0 bases at J; junction bases unmatched: 9. Germline assignment: CDR1 MNHEY and CDR2 SVGEGT. DNA of the CDR3: TGTGCCAGCAGCCCCATGGGACTAGCGGGAGGTACCTCTGGGGCCAACGTCCTGACTTTC. It codes for CASSPMGLAGGTSGANVLTF.

This rearrangement joins TRBV10-3 to TRBJ2-2, with 8 bases aligning to TRBD1. The V and J ends lost 10 bases and 0 bases, in that order; junction bases with no gene match: 4. This CDR3 is built from 14 residues. In germline, CDR1 is ENHRY, CDR2 SYGVKD. CDR3 in amino acids: CATGDRPNTGELFF. CDR3 coding DNA: TGTGCCACAGGGGACAGGCCGAACACCGGGGAGCTGTTTTTT.

V is TRBV6-5 and J is TRBJ2-3, with a possible D match to TRBD2 (5 bases). Between the trimmed V and J ends, which lost 6 bases and 7 bases, there was a span of 14 bases. The CDR3 extends over 13 amino acids. CDR1 is MNHEY and CDR2 is SVGAGI in the germline V gene. The CDR3, as DNA: TGTGCCAGCAGGTCCGGGGAGAAGCATACGCAGTATTTT. Its protein is CASRSGEKHTQYF.

This clone has only one observation. The chain recombines TRBV11-2 with TRBJ2-3; 7 bases are a match to TRBD2. J gave up 2 bases and V 1 base, and 6 bases lay outside the gene matches. The CDR3 spans 16 residues. Germline-derived CDR1 and CDR2 are SGHAT and FQNNGV. CDR3 residues: CASSLGVAGVTDTQYF. CDR3 bases: TGTGCCAGCAGCTTAGGAGTGGCGGGGGTCACAGATACGCAGTATTTT.

V gene TRBV2 combines with J gene TRBJ2-3; 10 bases map to TRBD2. V shed 6 bases, J shed 3 bases, and the junction held 3 bases outside the gene matches. The germline V gene has CDR1 SNHLY and CDR2 FYNNEI. CDR3 length equals 14 residues. The CDR3 loop is CASRASGGTDTQYF. The CDR3 DNA reads as TGTGCCAGCAGGGCTAGCGGGGGAACAGATACGCAGTATTTT.

The genes are TRBV25-1 and TRBJ2-1; 7 nucleotides line up with TRBD2. The length of the CDR3 is 15 residues. Germline assignment: CDR1 MGHDK and CDR2 SYGVNS. V trimming: 5 bases; J trimming: 8 bases; junction bases outside the gene matches: 12. The CDR3 DNA sequence: TGTGCCAGCAGTAAGTCATCCGGTCGGGGGGATGAGCAGTTCTTC. It specifies CASSKSSGRGDEQFF.

Only one count was recorded for this clone. The V and J genes are TRBV6-5 and TRBJ1-5; 7 bases align to TRBD1. V lost 7 bases to trimming and J lost 4 bases; unmatched junction nucleotides: 4. Germline V gives CDR1 MNHEY, CDR2 SVGAGI. The CDR3 is 13 amino acids. The CDR3 coding sequence is TGTGCCAGCAAGGACAGGTCGAATCAGCCCCAGCATTTT. Its translation: CASKDRSNQPQHF.

The rearrangement uses TRBV24-1 and TRBJ2-1; no clear D gene. V was clipped by 1 base and J by 5 bases, with 8 bases between them. Germline V gene lookup returns CDR1 KGHDR and CDR2 SFDVKD. CDR3 size: 14 residues. The CDR3 coding sequence is TGTGCCACCAGTGATTTTTTCACGGACAATGAGCAGTTCTTC. Translation gives CATSDFFTDNEQFF.

The V call is TRBV7-8, the J call TRBJ2-3; 9 bases line up with TRBD1. This CDR3 has 16 amino acids. Trimming at V came to 4 bases and at J to 4 bases, leaving 9 bases not matched to a gene. CDR1 SGHVS and CDR2 FQNEAQ come from the germline V gene. The CDR3 reads CASSYLPGQGSDTQYF. CDR3 coding DNA: TGTGCCAGCAGCTATCTCCCGGGACAGGGATCAGATACGCAGTATTTT.

The chain couples TRBV6-2 or TRBV6-3 to TRBJ1-5; 12 nucleotides agree with TRBD1. In germline, CDR1 is MNHEY, CDR2 SVGEGT. With V trimmed by 6 bases and J by 4 bases, 13 bases remained unmatched. This CDR3 spans 18 amino acids. The chain's CDR3 is CASSASRGQGAGNQPQHF. The CDR3 DNA reads as TGTGCCAGCAGCGCCTCGCGGGGACAGGGGGCGGGGAATCAGCCCCAGCATTTT.

This clone was observed a handful of times. This sample includes further DNA sequences coding for the same CDR3. This rearrangement joins TRBV5-5 to TRBJ2-7; no clear D gene. The CDR3 covers 12 residues. The V gene's germline CDR1 is SGHKS and CDR2 YYEKEE (reference sequence). The V gene lost 4 bases and the J gene lost 4 bases, with 9 bases spanning the gap. The CDR3 DNA follows: TGTGCCAGCAGCAGCGCTGGATACGAGCAGTACTTC. Its translation is CASSSAGYEQYF.

This clone showed up just once. The V call is TRBV19, the J call TRBJ1-5; D not certain. This CDR3 comprises 13 residues. V was clipped by 3 bases and J by 7 bases, with 10 bases between them. Per the germline V gene, CDR1 is LNHDA and CDR2 is SQIVND (reference sequence). CDR3 sequence: CASSIGGLQPQHF. The CDR3 DNA sequence: TGTGCCAGTAGTATTGGAGGGCTGCAGCCCCAGCATTTT.

This clone was picked up one time. The V gene is TRBV29-1, the J gene TRBJ2-3; weak D call: TRBD1 (5 bases). V was cut by 4 bases and J by 4 bases, with 15 bases left in between. The germline V gene has CDR1 SQVTM and CDR2 ANQGSEA. This CDR3 comprises 14 residues. The CDR3 spells CSVAGRGQADTQYF. The CDR3 DNA is TGCAGCGTTGCTGGTAGGGGCCAGGCAGATACGCAGTATTTT.

CDR3 region: CASSPRTGTGGGWGTDTQYF. The CDR3 DNA sequence: TGTGCCAGCAGTCCCCGAACCGGGACAGGGGGCGGATGGGGCACAGATACGCAGTATTTT. The rearrangement joins TRBV6-2 or TRBV6-3 to TRBJ2-3; 12 positions match TRBD1. V gave up 5 bases and J gave up 1 base; unmatched junction bases: 16. This CDR3 region has 20 residues. Per germline, CDR1 MNHEY and CDR2 SVGEGT.

The rearrangement uses TRBV7-8 and TRBJ1-3; 9 positions match TRBD1. CDR3 length equals 20 residues. CDR1 SGHVS and CDR2 FQNEAQ come from the germline V gene. V dropped 5 bases and J dropped 0; count of bases not matched to a gene: 17. CDR3 amino acids: CASSRLGGTGSLHSGNTIYF. The CDR3 bases are TGTGCCAGCAGCCGCCTAGGTGGGACAGGGTCCTTACACTCTGGAAACACCATATATTTT. Full variable domain (missing parts from reference TRBV7-8 and TRBJ1-3): GAGVSQSPRYKVAKRGQDVALRCDPISGHVSLFWYQQALGQGPEFLTYFQNEAQLDKSGLPSDRFFAERPEGSVSTLKIQRTQQEDSAVYLCASSRLGGTGSLHSGNTIYFGEGSWLTVV.

This clone was recorded only once. V gene TRBV5-1 combines with J gene TRBJ2-3; D uncertain. Per the germline V gene, CDR1 is SGHRS and CDR2 is YFSETQ. The CDR3 consists of 14 residues. V lost 2 bases and J 2 bases, leaving 9 bases between the germline ends. This CDR3 is CASSFGAYTDTQYF. CDR3 nucleotides: TGCGCCAGCAGCTTTGGTGCCTACACAGATACGCAGTATTTT.

This chain connects TRBV19 to TRBJ1-2; 10 bases map to TRBD1. V lost 6 bases to trimming and J lost 7 bases; unmatched junction nucleotides: 8. This CDR3 spans 14 amino acids. Germline lookup yields CDR1 LNHDA and CDR2 SQIVND (reference sequence). CDR3 DNA: TGTGCCAGTAGATCCTGGGACAGGGGAAGTGGCTACACCTTC. It is translated as CASRSWDRGSGYTF.